This TCR beta chain is drawn from a study of shared clonotypes between healthy human individuals. General observations from the study: Among donors, sharing of clonotypes was expected to be affected by sequencing depth. A generally larger estimated richness was seen in naive subsets than in memory subsets. The genetic and exposure-history diversity represented was limited by few donors.

Measured with immunoSEQ multiplex PCR; TCRdb has only the in-frame clones, and not every one. The sample records 85,000 to 100,000 clones, 67% being singletons. With 3 bases clipped from V and 0 bases from J, the junction kept 8 bases outside the gene matches. The CDR3 totals 16 residues. Per the germline V gene, CDR1 is LNHNV and CDR2 is YYDKDF (reference sequence). There were only Caucasian adults among the donors, and all lived in Nashville, Tennessee. For this clone: Its specificity is unknown.

The sequenced material came from memory CD8+ T cells sorted from blood. Subset noted: CD45RO+ cells pooled with CCR7-negative TemRA cells. The chain recombines TRBV15 with TRBJ2-7, with TRBD1 identical over 7 bases. The receptor was derived from a man in his thirties or forties in good health. This CDR3 is CATSRKGNRGSYEQYF. CDR3 in DNA: TGTGCCACCAGCAGGAAGGGGAACAGGGGCTCCTACGAGCAGTACTTC.